The following is a TCR beta chain sequence with its context. The sample originates from a study of T cells expressing NK-cell markers. Across the study: Obtained from sorted CD3+CD56+NKG2C+, CD3+CD56+NKG2C- and CD3+CD56-NKG2C+ T cells were the TCR beta repertoires.

Germline V CDR1 and CDR2: SGHRS, YFSETQ. This CDR3 has 15 residues. TCRdb reprocessed the 5' RACE reads and keeps a single row for each CDR3 protein, giving no DNA. With a few hundred thousand distinct CDR3 sequences in the sample, the ten largest clones hold approximately 3.6%. This clonotype originated in a young man in good health. Sequences were obtained from blood T cells: a sorted CD56 or NKG2C T cell subset, CD4+ or CD8+ T cells, or bulk PBMC T cells (not recorded which). The chain couples TRBV5-1 to TRBJ2-3; TCRdb proposes TRBD2, but this gene call is untestable without DNA. The CDR3 is CASTVAGLRTDTQYF.